This TCR beta chain was obtained from a study of long-term antiretroviral therapy in people with HIV (dated by TCRdb to between 2021 and 2022). With regard to the full study: The earliest samples were collected approximately a decade before the 2015 WHO recommendation for immediate ART, a period when ART was typically delayed until CD4 counts fell. Whether ART initiation and durable HIV suppression were associated with changes in peripheral blood TRB repertoire composition and diversity was tested in a retrospective serial study. A total of 150 to 200 cryopreserved PBMC samples came from a few dozen adults with confirmed HIV infection and were collected serially over a mean of approximately six years (range 1-12). About 35% of the 30 participants with HIV were female. No cross-contamination during QIAcube processing was seen in test extractions of a monoclonal T-cell line run alongside roughly 35 polyclonal samples.

Clipping removes 5 bases from V and 1 base from J, with 7 as the unmatched junction base count. The CDR3 spans 16 residues, from the cysteine through the phenylalanine. Only CDR3 DNA is held: 48 bases, read in frame from base 1. Sequences SGHVS (CDR1) and FNYEAQ (CDR2) are obtained from the germline V gene. To be included, a participant needed at least one PBMC sample from before ART initiation plus at least two post-ART samples. All participants with HIV were treated in the United States of America. Before DNA extraction, cryopreserved samples containing 1-10 million PBMC were thawed and washed. At the time of the earliest PBMC sample, participants with HIV were aged between about 23 and 54 years. PBMC samples were contributed by each participant from 1-4 timepoints before ART initiation and 2-8 timepoints after ART initiation, with a median of 7 samples. Serial HIV viral load, CD4+ T-cell count, ART history and demographic data were obtained for every participant. A Qiagen kit on a QIAcube was used to extract genomic DNA from unsorted PBMC, with samples processed in batches of 12.

The immunoSEQ hsTCRB v3.0 assay was used at survey level resolution to sequence the TRB variable region. The targeted TRB sequencing depth was about 40,000-55,000 T-cell genomes per sample. Pooled TRB libraries were sequenced on an Illumina MiSeq with a v3 150-cycle kit. The study's own analysis went as follows. Repertoire analysis was run in R within a reproducible Nextflow workflow that covered QC, data transformation and analysis. LymphoSeq2, an R package for exploring AIRR-Seq data, was used to implement the custom analyses. Four samples that yielded fewer than 5000 total TRB sequences were excluded, so that fewer than 250 HIV repertoires were analyzed. Of the 180 to 200 retained HIV repertoires, almost 60 were collected before and 129 after ART initiation. Repertoires were downsampled to 5000 TRB nucleotide sequences, with summary statistics averaged over 100 downsampling iterations. The analysis kept only TRB sequences whose CDR3 regions were at least seven amino acids long. Diversity was assessed using a clonality score derived from Shannon entropy and using the Gini coefficient. In the repertoire networks, any two of the top 5000 CDR3 amino acid sequences were connected whenever the two sequences differed by an edit distance of one. GLIPH2 predicted antigen specificity groups and MHC restriction for TRB CDR3 amino acid sequences. To flag known associations with CMV, EBV, HIV or tissue antigens, CDR3 amino acid sequences were compared against VDJdb and McPAS-TCR. Pre-ART, post-ART and control groups were compared with Wilcoxon signed-rank tests and Holm-Bonferroni correction. The table comes from immuneACCESS by way of TCRdb, which keeps in-frame sequences with V and J called. Part of the clones is missing from these tables; in studies checked, under half for an unresolved V gene and the rest for unknown reasons. From that table come the V and J calls and clone size; the DNA was used to work out D and trimming. In all, the sample holds roughly 40,000 clones, and approximately 86% of those were seen once. In total, the top ten clones hold roughly 3.9% of the sample.

Results the study describes overall, beyond this receptor: Because PBMC availability was limited, only the TCR beta chain was sequenced, with no alpha chain pairing. No data were available on ART adherence, viral resistance or therapy changes, limiting inferences about post-ART repertoire changes. Starting ART was linked to a significant rise in TRB diversity, yet even with long-term ART the diversity remained significantly lower than in transplant donor controls. Because cell numbers in pre-ART samples were limited, unsorted PBMC were profiled instead of sorted CD4+ and CD8+ T cells. Expanded TRB clones identified before ART initiation dominated the repertoire across all time points, though the dominance fluctuated and decreased in many PLHIV after ART. The samples span the years 2004 to 2017, and the ART regimens used may be less effective than current regimens. CDR3 length ranges in HIV repertoires were narrower than in controls, and network structure suggested an antigen-experienced repertoire with only a slight naive shift after ART.

This clone was seen more than once but under ten times. Its antigen has not been determined. Base quality data are lacking; no much larger clone is found one base away. The chain is made from TRBV7-6 and TRBJ1-1, with TRBD1 identical over 10 junction bases. Sequencing was performed on unsorted PBMCs, taken just before starting antiretroviral therapy. The sequence was obtained from a woman aged 18-29 years with HIV. The CDR3 reads CASSQGTGDSNTEAFF. The nucleotide sequence reads TGTGCCAGCAGCCAAGGGACAGGGGACTCGAACACTGAAGCTTTCTTT.